Following are 6 T cell receptor beta chains from one sample sequenced in a study of shared clonotypes between healthy human individuals. Method: immunoSEQ multiplex PCR; TCRdb's copy keeps in-frame clones and lacks some. The sample records about a million clones, approximately 70% being singletons. Sequencing input: memory CD4+ T cells sorted from blood. Regarding subset: CD45RA-negative fraction. These receptors were obtained from a man aged 18 to 30 in good health.

This chain joins TRBV6-1 and TRBJ2-7, with D unclear. The V and J ends lost 7 bases and 0 bases respectively, with 7 bases between them. The CDR3 extends over 12 amino acids. Germline CDR1 MNHNS, CDR2 SASEGT. CDR3 region: CASNYNSYEQYF. The CDR3 DNA follows: TGTGCCAGCAATTACAACTCCTACGAGCAGTACTTC.

With regard to this clone: Other DNA sequences in this specimen translate into the identical CDR3. This rearrangement joins TRBV7-2 to TRBJ2-3; no clear D. V gave up 5 bases and J gave up 3 bases, with 9 bases separating them. Germline loops: CDR1 SGHTA, CDR2 FQGNSA. This CDR3 has 13 residues. CDR3 amino acids: CASSLRRTDTQYF. The CDR3 DNA follows: TGTGCCAGCAGCCTCCGACGGACAGATACGCAGTATTTT.

The chain employs TRBV28 and TRBJ1-2; D remains unclear. V dropped 6 bases and J dropped 4 bases, with 15 bases sitting between them. Germline V gene data show CDR1 as MDHEN and CDR2 as SYDVKM. This CDR3 contains 14 residues. The CDR3 region has the DNA TGTGCCAGCAGCCTAGAGATTGAGGGCTATGGCTACACCTTC. It encodes CASSLEIEGYGYTF.

The chain links TRBV19 to TRBJ2-1, with 11 bases that match TRBD2. CDR1 and CDR2 (germline): LNHDA, SQIVND (reference sequence). Trimming removed 6 bases from V and 9 bases from J; junction bases left unmatched: 13. CDR3 length: 16 amino acids. The CDR3 DNA follows: TGTGCCAGTAGCATTGGATTAGCGGGAGGGCCGGTTGAGCAGTTCTTC. It codes for CASSIGLAGGPVEQFF.

The rearrangement uses TRBV11-2 and TRBJ2-3; TRBD2 aligns across 8 bases. V shed 1 base and J 0 bases; nucleotides not matched to a gene: 6. This CDR3 spans 17 amino acids. The germline V gene encodes CDR1 SGHAT and CDR2 FQNNGV. The CDR3 DNA reads as TGTGCCAGCAGCTTAGGGATAGCGGGGCTGAGCACAGATACGCAGTATTTT. Translated: CASSLGIAGLSTDTQYF.

The chain joins TRBV19 to TRBJ1-2, with D unclear. Germline CDR1 LNHDA, CDR2 SQIVND (reference sequence). Deletions cut 0 bases from V and 3 bases from J, with 8 bases between. The CDR3 loop spans 14 amino acids. This CDR3 is CASSIEGTDYGYTF. The CDR3 DNA reads TGTGCCAGTAGTATAGAGGGCACTGACTATGGCTACACCTTC.